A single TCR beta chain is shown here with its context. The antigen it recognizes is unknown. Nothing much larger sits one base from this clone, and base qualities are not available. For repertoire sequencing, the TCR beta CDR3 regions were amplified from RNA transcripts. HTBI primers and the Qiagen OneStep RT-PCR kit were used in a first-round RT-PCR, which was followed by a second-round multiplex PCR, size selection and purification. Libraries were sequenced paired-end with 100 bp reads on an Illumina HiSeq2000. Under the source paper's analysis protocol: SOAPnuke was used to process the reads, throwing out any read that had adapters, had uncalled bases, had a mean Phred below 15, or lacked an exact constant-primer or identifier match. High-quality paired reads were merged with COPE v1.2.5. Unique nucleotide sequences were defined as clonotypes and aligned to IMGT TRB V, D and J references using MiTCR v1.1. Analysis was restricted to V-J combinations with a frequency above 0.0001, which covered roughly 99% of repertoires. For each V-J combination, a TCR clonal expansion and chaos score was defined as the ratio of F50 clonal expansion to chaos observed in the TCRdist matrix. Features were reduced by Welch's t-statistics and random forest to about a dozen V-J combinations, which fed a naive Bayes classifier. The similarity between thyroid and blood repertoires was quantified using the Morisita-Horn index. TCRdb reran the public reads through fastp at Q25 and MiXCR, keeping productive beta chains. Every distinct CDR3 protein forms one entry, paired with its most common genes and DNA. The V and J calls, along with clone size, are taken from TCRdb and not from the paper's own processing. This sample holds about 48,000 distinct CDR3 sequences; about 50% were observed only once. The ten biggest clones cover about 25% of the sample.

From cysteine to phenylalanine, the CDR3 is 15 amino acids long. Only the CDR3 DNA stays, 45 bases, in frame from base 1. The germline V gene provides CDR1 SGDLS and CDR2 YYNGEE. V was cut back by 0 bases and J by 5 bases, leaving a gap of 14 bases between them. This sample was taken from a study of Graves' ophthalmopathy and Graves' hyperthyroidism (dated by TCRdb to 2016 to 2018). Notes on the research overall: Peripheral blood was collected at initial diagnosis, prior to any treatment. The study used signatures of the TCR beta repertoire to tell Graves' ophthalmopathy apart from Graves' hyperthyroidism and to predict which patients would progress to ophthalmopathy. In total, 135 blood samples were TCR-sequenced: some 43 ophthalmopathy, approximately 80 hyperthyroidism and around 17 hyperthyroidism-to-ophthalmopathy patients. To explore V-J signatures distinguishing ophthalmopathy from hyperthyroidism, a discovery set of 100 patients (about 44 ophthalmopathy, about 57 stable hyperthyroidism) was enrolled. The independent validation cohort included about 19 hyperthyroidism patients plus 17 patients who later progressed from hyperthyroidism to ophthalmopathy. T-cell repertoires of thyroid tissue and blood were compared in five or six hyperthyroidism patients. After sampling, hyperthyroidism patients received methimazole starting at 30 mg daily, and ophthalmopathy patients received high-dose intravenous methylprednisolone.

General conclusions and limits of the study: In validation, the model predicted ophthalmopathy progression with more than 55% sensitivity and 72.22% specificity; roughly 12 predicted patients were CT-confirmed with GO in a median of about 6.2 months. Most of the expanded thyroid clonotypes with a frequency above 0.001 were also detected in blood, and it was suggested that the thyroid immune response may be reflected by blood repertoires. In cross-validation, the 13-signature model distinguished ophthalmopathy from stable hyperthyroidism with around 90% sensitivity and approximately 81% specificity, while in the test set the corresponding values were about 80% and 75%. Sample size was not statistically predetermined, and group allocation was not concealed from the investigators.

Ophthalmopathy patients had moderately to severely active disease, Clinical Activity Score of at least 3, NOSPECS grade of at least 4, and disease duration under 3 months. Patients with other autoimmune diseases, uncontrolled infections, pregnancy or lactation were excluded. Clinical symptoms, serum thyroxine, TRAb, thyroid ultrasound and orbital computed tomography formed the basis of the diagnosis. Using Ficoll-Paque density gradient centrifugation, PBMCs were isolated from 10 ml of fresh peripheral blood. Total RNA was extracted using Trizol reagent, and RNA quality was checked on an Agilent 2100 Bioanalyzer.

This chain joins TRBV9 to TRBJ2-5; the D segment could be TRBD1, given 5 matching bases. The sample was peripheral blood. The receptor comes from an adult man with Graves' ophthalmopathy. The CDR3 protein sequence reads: CASSVDRSAGETQYF. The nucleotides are TGTGCCAGCAGCGTAGACAGGTCAGCTGGGGAGACCCAGTACTTC.